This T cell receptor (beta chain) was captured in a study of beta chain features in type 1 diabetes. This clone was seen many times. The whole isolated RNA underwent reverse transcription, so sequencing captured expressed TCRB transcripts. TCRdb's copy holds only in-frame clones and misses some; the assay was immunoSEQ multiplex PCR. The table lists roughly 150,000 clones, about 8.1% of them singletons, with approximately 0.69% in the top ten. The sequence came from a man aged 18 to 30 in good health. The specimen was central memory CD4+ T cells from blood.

CDR3 in amino acids: CASSPRGVVNTGELFF. The CDR3 DNA reads as TGTGCCAGCAGTCCCCGCGGGGTTGTAAACACCGGGGAGCTGTTTTTT. The chain is built from TRBV2 and TRBJ2-2, with a possible D match to TRBD2 (6 bases). CDR1 is SNHLY and CDR2 is FYNNEI in the germline V gene. V lost 5 bases and J 2 bases, leaving 15 bases between the germline ends. This CDR3 is 16 amino acids long.